These T cell receptor beta chains were read from a single sample in a study of T cells of healthy individuals. TCRdb re-analysed the 5' RACE reads in MiXCR, keeping a single row per CDR3 protein. The repertoire holds around 100,000 distinct CDR3 sequences, 17% seen once, with 6.2% in the top ten. These receptors were obtained from a human donor in good health. Both conserved end residues are part of each CDR3. The D gene is left open where the match is weak. Clone sizes are given selectively: once, few, many, or a class where the clone is expanded.

size,J,D,V,DNA,CDR3
.,TRBJ2-3,.,TRBV20-1,TGCAGTGCTAGAGTCCGTTCCCCGCTCACAGATACGCAGTATTTT,CSARVRSPLTDTQYF
.,TRBJ2-7,TRBD1,TRBV5-6,TGTGCCAGCAGCGCTGTGGGGGACAGCGCGGACGAGCAGTACTTC,CASSAVGDSADEQYF
few,TRBJ2-2,TRBD1,TRBV7-2,TGTGCCAGCAGCTTCGAAGACAGGGGGCAGACCGGGGAGCTGTTTTTT,CASSFEDRGQTGELFF
.,TRBJ1-5,TRBD1,TRBV19,TGTGCCAGTAGTTTCAGGGGACAGGGGGCTAATCAGCCCCAGCATTTT,CASSFRGQGANQPQHF
.,TRBJ2-7,.,TRBV4-3,TGCGCCAGCAGCCAAGACGGGACATACGGCGAGCAGTACTTC,CASSQDGTYGEQYF
.,TRBJ1-4,TRBD1,TRBV6-6,TGTGCCAGCAGTCCAGACAGGGAGTGGGGAAAACTGTTTTTT,CASSPDREWGKLFF
many,TRBJ1-3,.,TRBV29-1,TGCAGCGTTGAAGAACCGGAAAACACCATATATTTT,CSVEEPENTIYF
many,TRBJ2-1,TRBD2,TRBV9,TGTGCCAGCAGCGTTAGCGGGGGGCCAGGTAATGAGCAGTTCTTC,CASSVSGGPGNEQFF
many,TRBJ1-1,.,TRBV6-2/TRBV6-3,TGTGCCAGCAGTTACTCGAACCGACAGAACACTGAAGCTTTCTTT,CASSYSNRQNTEAFF
many,TRBJ1-4,TRBD1,TRBV6-5,TGTGCCAGCAGTTACTCACAGGGGGCTTCTGAAAAACTGTTTTTT,CASSYSQGASEKLFF
few,TRBJ2-1,.,TRBV12-5,TGTGCTAGTGGCAGAGGACTGTACAATGAGCAGTTCTTC,CASGRGLYNEQFF
.,TRBJ2-5,TRBD2,TRBV10-3,TGTGCCATCAGAGGGACTAGCGGAGCCCCCAAAGAGACCCAGTACTTC,CAIRGTSGAPKETQYF
.,TRBJ2-1,TRBD1,TRBV7-2,TGTGCCAGCAGCTTCGACAGGGAAAACTACAATGAGCAGTTCTTC,CASSFDRENYNEQFF
few,TRBJ2-7,TRBD1,TRBV27,TGTGCCAGCAGTTTATACCCCCCACAGGGGATTACATACGAGCAGTACTTC,CASSLYPPQGITYEQYF
.,TRBJ1-1,.,TRBV6-6,TGTGCCAGCACCCACGGAGGGCTGAACACTGAAGCTTTCTTT,CASTHGGLNTEAFF
.,TRBJ2-7,.,TRBV7-9,TGTGCCAGCAGCAAGCTCGGTTACGAGCAGTACTTC,CASSKLGYEQYF
few,TRBJ1-1,.,TRBV5-1,TGCGCCAGCAGGCCGGACAGCTACACTGAAGCTTTCTTT,CASRPDSYTEAFF
many,TRBJ1-1,.,TRBV6-5,TGTGCCAGCAGTTTGCGGGGAATTTTCACTGAAGCTTTCTTT,CASSLRGIFTEAFF
few,TRBJ2-7,TRBD2,TRBV4-1,TGCGCCAGCAGCCAAGCGGGGGGTAGACCCTACGAGCAGTACTTC,CASSQAGGRPYEQYF
.,TRBJ1-5,.,TRBV7-7,TGTGCCAGCATGACCGCCCCTCTGAAGCCCCAGCATTTT,CASMTAPLKPQHF
few,TRBJ2-1,.,TRBV2,TGTGCCAGCAGTGAAGAGGGTTTGGGTGAGCAGTTCTTC,CASSEEGLGEQFF
.,TRBJ1-5,TRBD1,TRBV6-2/TRBV6-3,TGTGCCAGCTCAAGAGGGACAGCCCATCAGCCCCAGCATTTT,CASSRGTAHQPQHF
many,TRBJ1-5,TRBD1,TRBV28,TGTGCCAGCAGTGAACAGGGGGGCAATCAGCCCCAGCATTTT,CASSEQGGNQPQHF
many,TRBJ2-1,.,TRBV12-3/TRBV12-4,TGTGCCAGCAGCCAGGGTGGGTACAATGAGCAGTTCTTC,CASSQGGYNEQFF
.,TRBJ2-1,TRBD2,TRBV29-1,TGCAGCGTTGAAACTTTGCATAAGGGCGGGAGAAATGAGCAGTTCTTC,CSVETLHKGGRNEQFF
.,TRBJ2-5,.,TRBV12-5,TGTGCTAGTGGTTTGGAAACCGGGGCCCAGTACTTC,CASGLETGAQYF
.,TRBJ2-1,TRBD2,TRBV7-2,TGTGCCAGCAGCTTAGATTCGGGACTAGCCTTTAATGAGCAGTTCTTC,CASSLDSGLAFNEQFF
.,TRBJ2-3,.,TRBV7-8,TGTGCCAGCAGCTTACTGACCGGGTCTCAGCTACAGTTT,CASSLLTGSQLQF
.,TRBJ1-6,TRBD1,TRBV6-5,TGTGCCAGCGGGGACAGGGGATCACCCCTCCACTTT,CASGDRGSPLHF
many,TRBJ2-1,.,TRBV28,TGTGCCAGCAGTTCTACAGGGACCGGGCAGTTCTTC,CASSSTGTGQFF
.,TRBJ1-5,.,TRBV29-1,TGCAGCGTTGGGCGGGCGGGCGATCAGCCCCAGCATTTT,CSVGRAGDQPQHF
few,TRBJ2-3,.,TRBV6-4,TGTGCCAGCAGTGCCAATGATTATACAGATACGCAGTATTTT,CASSANDYTDTQYF